This TCR beta chain was obtained from a study of regulatory T cells in long-lasting Graves disease. From germline, CDR1 is MGHRA and CDR2 YSYEKL. The CDR3 has 15 amino acids. With V trimmed by 4 bases and J by 2 bases, 5 bases remained unmatched. Construction of the TCR beta libraries employed iRepertoire HTBI primers in conjunction with Arm-PCR of CDR3 regions. TCRdb re-called the multiplex PCR reads with MiXCR, one entry per CDR3 protein. The sample has about 220,000 distinct CDR3 sequences, roughly 19% seen once; the top ten hold about 12%. Indicated time point: newly diagnosed GD, antithyroid drugs for less than 3 months. The TCR library was prepared using RNA isolated from PBMCs. Enrollment of patients was through an endocrinology department in Xi'an, China. Peripheral blood, Nine milliliters per patient, was collected in EDTA tubes. In this sample, this clonotype turned up many times. The same sample was also used in a study of T cells in Graves' hyperthyroidism and ophthalmopathy. That report adds: Absence of ophthalmopathy progression within 18 months defined stable Graves' hyperthyroidism. Also found in blood were most expanded thyroid clonotypes above 0.001.

This chain connects TRBV4-1 to TRBJ1-3; 7 bases are shared with TRBD1. The sequencing used peripheral blood mononuclear cells (PBMCs), collected at new diagnosis, from a patient treated with antithyroid drugs. The TCR sequence derives from a woman in her 30s with Graves disease. The CDR3 coding sequence is TGCGCCAGCAGCCTCCAGACAGGGACTGGAAACACCATATATTTT. This codes for CASSLQTGTGNTIYF.